The following is a TCR beta chain sequence with its context. This specimen belongs to a study of blood T cell repertoires in COVID-19. Overall study context: T cells, B-cell-depleted T cells, or PBMCs supplied cDNA or gDNA.

Study processing details: The assay estimated nucleated cells by amplifying reference gene primers. The repertoire was sequenced with immunoSEQ multiplex PCR; TCRdb's copy has only in-frame clones and lacks some. V and J calls and clone size are those listed in that table; D and trimming were worked out from the DNA. The sample includes 150,000 or so clones, 87% of them seen just once. The CDR3 sequence is 15 residues long. V was cut by 4 bases and J by 8 bases, with 20 bases left in between. CDR1 is LGHNA and CDR2 is YSLEER in the germline V gene. The TCR originated in a human donor with acute COVID-19. The donor label of this sample is uncertain. The chain combines TRBV4-3 with TRBJ1-2, with TRBD1 as a possible D gene (5 bases). The source material was PBMCs or T cells enriched from blood (not recorded which). The DNA of the CDR3 is TGCGCCAGCAGCCTTGAGGCACAGGTACAATCCGGCTACACCTTC. Its protein product is CASSLEAQVQSGYTF.